This T cell receptor (beta chain) was retrieved from a study of cytomegalovirus exposure and HLA in healthy donors. Those who donated were healthy bone marrow donors. Primers: 60 Vbeta forward and 13 Jbeta reverse. Sequenced by immunoSEQ multiplex PCR; TCRdb stores in-frame clones only, minus some. The sample yields 200,000 to 250,000 clones, of which the top ten take up approximately 1%. With V trimmed by 2 bases and J by 4 bases, 3 bases remained unmatched. CDR1 and CDR2 (germline): SGHNT, YYREEE (reference sequence). The CDR3 is 14 residues long. Study findings and constraints: An analysis was carried out at a later point. It showed that HLA-associated TCR beta chains were more clonally expanded than equally common non-associated chains.

About this clone itself: The antigen remains undetermined.

The receptor's source is a woman aged 25 to 39 in good health and CMV-seropositive. The chain employs TRBV5-4 and TRBJ2-5, with TRBD2 matching over 9 bases. Specimen: PBMCs. In nucleotides, the CDR3 is TGTGCCAGCAGCTTAGCGGGGGGCACAGAGACCCAGTACTTC. This codes for CASSLAGGTETQYF.